This T cell receptor beta chain was documented in a study of cytomegalovirus exposure and HLA in healthy donors. Study observations and caveats: Later, an analysis found that common viral pathogens appeared to be linked with several of the most significant clusters. Rare TCR sequences dominated, though some public TCRs recurred in many donors.

Trimming removed 3 bases at V and 1 base at J, with 15 bases between. The CDR3 is made up of 16 amino acids. Germline V gives CDR1 KGHSH, CDR2 LQKENI. Worth noting for this clone: The antigen is not known.

PCR involved 60 Vbeta and 13 Jbeta primers. Repertoires were generated with immunoSEQ multiplex PCR, while TCRdb's copy carries only in-frame clones and drops some. Across 65,000 to 85,000 clones, the top ten clones capture 2.4% of the sample. This receptor was taken from a female donor in good health and CMV-seropositive. Sequencing was done on a sample of PBMCs. The rearrangement uses TRBV18 and TRBJ1-1, with a tentative D call TRBD1 (6 bases). Here the CDR3 DNA reads TGTGCCAGCTCACCTAGGGGGGGCGCAGGGAACACTGAAGCTTTCTTT. It codes for CASSPRGGAGNTEAFF.